This T cell receptor (beta chain) was retrieved from a study of OX40 agonist ivuxolimab in advanced cancers. General study results and limits: Relative to CD4+ cells, CD8+ T cells on average had more expanded clones.

Points on this clone: Its target is unknown.

Trimming took 3 bases from V and 3 from J, leaving 14 bases between them. This CDR3 has 15 amino acids. Per the germline V gene, CDR1 is PRHDT and CDR2 is FYEKMQ (reference sequence). The protocol was immunoSEQ multiplex PCR, while the TCRdb copy is restricted to in-frame clones and leaves out a portion. The sample gives tens of thousands of clones, under 90% of which show up once; 1.5% to 2% is in the top ten. The rearrangement links TRBV13 to TRBJ2-5; D might be TRBD1 (6 bases). The TCR was taken from an adult with an advanced solid tumor such as melanoma, head and neck, liver or kidney cancer. The sample consisted of CD4+ or CD8+ T cells sorted from blood, taken in a trial of the OX40 agonist ivuxolimab. The CDR3 coding sequence is TGTGCCAGCAGCTTTAGGGGGAGAGGGGAAGAGACCCAGTACTTC. Translation: CASSFRGRGEETQYF. The whole variable domain, remainder taken from reference TRBV13 and TRBJ2-5, is AAGVIQSPRHLIKEKRETATLKCYPIPRHDTVYWYQQGPGQDPQFLISFYEKMQSDKGSIPDRFSAQQFSDYHSELNMSSLELGDSALYFCASSFRGRGEETQYFGPGTRLLVL.